The sequence of this T cell receptor beta chain was determined in a study of blood T cell repertoires in COVID-19. In the study overall: Whether acute or convalescent, the COVID-19 samples came from the United States, Italy and Spain. From T cells, B-cell-depleted T cells, or PBMCs came the material, which was cDNA or gDNA.

Authors' processing steps: Reference gene primer amplification gave nucleated cell count estimates. Libraries were prepared by immunoSEQ multiplex PCR; TCRdb keeps only in-frame clonotypes and omits some of them. V and J calls and clone size are given by that table; D and trimming were obtained from the DNA. This table has fewer than 200,000 clones, roughly 86% appearing once. Trimming removed 6 bases from V and 8 bases from J, with 8 bases in between. This CDR3 has 12 amino acids. Germline V CDR1 and CDR2: SNHLY, FYNNEI. The chain has TRBV2 and TRBJ1-6; D might be TRBD1 (5 bases). The source is a man aged 35-49 years who had recovered from COVID-19. The sequencing input was peripheral blood. The CDR3 DNA is TGTGCCAGCAGACAGGAAGATTCACCCCTCCACTTT. Its protein is CASRQEDSPLHF.